This T cell receptor (beta chain) appears in the sequencing data of a study of patients and donors after allogeneic stem cell transplantation. MiXCR, run by TCRdb on the RT-PCR reads, gives a single entry per CDR3 protein. Of over 150,000 distinct CDR3 sequences listed, roughly 30% are singletons. This clonotype was seen more than once but under ten times. CDR3 length equals 15 residues. Trimming took 3 bases from V and 1 from J; bases not matched to a gene: 6. The germline gives CDR1 MNHEY, CDR2 SMNVEV (reference sequence). V and J are TRBV27 and TRBJ2-7; 7 nucleotides match TRBD1. The source material was blood, either unsorted or a sorted T cell fraction (not recorded which). The clonotype was recovered from a human donor who was either an allogeneic HSCT recipient or a stem cell or donor lymphocyte infusion donor (not recorded which). It is not recorded whose cells these are; they may come from a transplant donor. The CDR3 loop reads CASSFLGTASYEQYF. The CDR3 DNA sequence: TGTGCCAGCAGTTTCCTCGGGACAGCGTCCTACGAGCAGTACTTC.